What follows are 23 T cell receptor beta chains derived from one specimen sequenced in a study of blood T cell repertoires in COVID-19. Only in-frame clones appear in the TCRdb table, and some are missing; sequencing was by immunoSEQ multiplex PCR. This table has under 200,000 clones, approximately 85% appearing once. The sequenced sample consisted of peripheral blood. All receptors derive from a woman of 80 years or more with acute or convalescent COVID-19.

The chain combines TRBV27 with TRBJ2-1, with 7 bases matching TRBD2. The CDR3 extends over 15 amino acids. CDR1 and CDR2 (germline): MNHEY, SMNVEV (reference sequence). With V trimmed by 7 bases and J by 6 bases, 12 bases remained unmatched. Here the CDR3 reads CASMSGAWGGNEQFF. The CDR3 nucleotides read TGTGCCAGCATGAGCGGAGCCTGGGGGGGCAATGAGCAGTTCTTC.

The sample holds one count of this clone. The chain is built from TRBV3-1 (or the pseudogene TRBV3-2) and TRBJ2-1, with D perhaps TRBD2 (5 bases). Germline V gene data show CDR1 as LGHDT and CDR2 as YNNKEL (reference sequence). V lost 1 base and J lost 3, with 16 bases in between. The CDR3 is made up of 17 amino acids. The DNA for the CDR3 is TGTGCCAGCAGCCAAGGAGGACTCGCGACCCACTACAATGAGCAGTTCTTC. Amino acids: CASSQGGLATHYNEQFF.

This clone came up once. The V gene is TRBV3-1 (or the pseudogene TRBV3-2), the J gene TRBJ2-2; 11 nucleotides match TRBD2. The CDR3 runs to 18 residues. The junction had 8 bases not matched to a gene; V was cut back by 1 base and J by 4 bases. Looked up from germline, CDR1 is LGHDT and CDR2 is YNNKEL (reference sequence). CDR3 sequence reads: CASSQGVAGGRITGELFF. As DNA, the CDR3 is TGTGCCAGCAGCCAAGGTGTAGCGGGGGGGCGTATCACCGGGGAGCTGTTTTTT.

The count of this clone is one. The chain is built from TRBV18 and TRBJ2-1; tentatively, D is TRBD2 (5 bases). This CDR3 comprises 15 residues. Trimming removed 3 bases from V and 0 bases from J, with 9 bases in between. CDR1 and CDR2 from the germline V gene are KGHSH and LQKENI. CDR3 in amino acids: CASSPSASSYNEQFF. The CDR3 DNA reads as TGTGCCAGCTCACCTAGCGCGAGCTCCTACAATGAGCAGTTCTTC.

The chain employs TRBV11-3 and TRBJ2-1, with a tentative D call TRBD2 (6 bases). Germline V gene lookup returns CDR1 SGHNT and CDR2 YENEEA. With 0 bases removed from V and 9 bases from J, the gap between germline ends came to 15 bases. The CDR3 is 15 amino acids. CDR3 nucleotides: TGTGCCAGCAGCTTAGATCATCGACTAGGGGTTGAGCAGTTCTTC. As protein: CASSLDHRLGVEQFF.

The CDR3 region is CASTYDTGNYGYTF. CDR3 DNA: TGTGCCAGCACCTACGACACAGGGAACTATGGCTACACCTTC. This chain joins TRBV18 and TRBJ1-2, with a tentative D call TRBD1 (6 bases). CDR1 and CDR2 (germline): KGHSH, LQKENI. This CDR3 is built from 14 residues. The V and J ends lost 8 bases and 2 bases respectively, with 15 bases between them.

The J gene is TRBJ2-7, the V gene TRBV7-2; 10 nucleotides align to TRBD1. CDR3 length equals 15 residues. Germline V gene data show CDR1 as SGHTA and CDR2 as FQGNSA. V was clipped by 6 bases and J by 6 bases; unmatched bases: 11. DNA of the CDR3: TGTGCCAGCAGTTACAATCCCGGGACAGGGGCCGAGCAGTACTTC. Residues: CASSYNPGTGAEQYF.

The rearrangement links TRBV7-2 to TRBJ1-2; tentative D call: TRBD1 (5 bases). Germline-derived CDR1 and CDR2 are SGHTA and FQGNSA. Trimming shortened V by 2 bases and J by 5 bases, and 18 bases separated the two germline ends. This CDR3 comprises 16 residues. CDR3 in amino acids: CASSLSPDTVGYGYTF. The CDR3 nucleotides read TGTGCCAGCAGCTTATCTCCGGACACAGTCGGGTATGGCTACACCTTC.

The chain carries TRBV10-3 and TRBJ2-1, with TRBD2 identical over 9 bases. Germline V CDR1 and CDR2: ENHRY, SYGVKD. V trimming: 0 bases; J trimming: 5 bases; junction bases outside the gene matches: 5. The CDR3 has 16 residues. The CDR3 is CAISESVAGGNNEQFF. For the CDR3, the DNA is TGTGCCATCAGTGAGTCGGTGGCGGGGGGGAACAATGAGCAGTTCTTC.

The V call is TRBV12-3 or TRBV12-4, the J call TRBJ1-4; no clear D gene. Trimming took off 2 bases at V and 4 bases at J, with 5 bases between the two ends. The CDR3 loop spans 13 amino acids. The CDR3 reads CASSLSVNEKLFF. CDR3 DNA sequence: TGTGCCAGCAGTTTATCGGTTAATGAAAAACTGTTTTTT.

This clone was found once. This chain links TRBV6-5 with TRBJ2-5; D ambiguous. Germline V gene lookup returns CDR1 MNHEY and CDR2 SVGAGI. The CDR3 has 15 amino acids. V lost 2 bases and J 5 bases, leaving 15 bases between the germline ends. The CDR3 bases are TGTGCCAGCAGTTACCGCGGCGGCATGGTGGAGACCCAGTACTTC. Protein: CASSYRGGMVETQYF.

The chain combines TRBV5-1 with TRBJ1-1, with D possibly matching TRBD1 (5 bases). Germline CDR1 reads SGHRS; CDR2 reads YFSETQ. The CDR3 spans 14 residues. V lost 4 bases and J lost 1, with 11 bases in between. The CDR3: CASSGGTGNTEAFF. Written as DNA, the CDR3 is TGCGCCAGCAGCGGCGGGACGGGGAACACTGAAGCTTTCTTT. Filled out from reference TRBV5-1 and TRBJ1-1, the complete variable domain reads KAGVTQTPRYLIKTRGQQVTLSCSPISGHRSVSWYQQTPGQGLQFLFEYFSETQRNKGNFPGRFSGRQFSNSRSEMNVSTLELGDSALYLCASSGGTGNTEAFFGQGTRLTVV.

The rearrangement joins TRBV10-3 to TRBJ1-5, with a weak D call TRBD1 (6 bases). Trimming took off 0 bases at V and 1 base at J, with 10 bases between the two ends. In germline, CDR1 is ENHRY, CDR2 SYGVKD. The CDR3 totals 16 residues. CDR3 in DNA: TGTGCCATCAGTGAGTCTCCGGGACAAAGCAATCAGCCCCAGCATTTT. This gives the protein CAISESPGQSNQPQHF.

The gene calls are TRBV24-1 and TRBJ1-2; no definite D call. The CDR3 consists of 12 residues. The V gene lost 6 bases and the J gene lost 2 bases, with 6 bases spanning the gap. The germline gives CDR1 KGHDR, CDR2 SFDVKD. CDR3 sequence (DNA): TGTGCCACCAGTTTGCAGAACTATGGCTACACCTTC. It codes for CATSLQNYGYTF.

This chain's CDR3 is CASSLAGGNEQYF. The CDR3 nucleotides read TGCGCCAGCAGCTTGGCGGGAGGCAACGAGCAGTACTTC. V gene TRBV5-1 combines with J gene TRBJ2-7, with TRBD2 matching 7 bases. V lost 0 bases, J lost 5 bases, and 2 bases stayed unmatched. The CDR3 loop spans 13 amino acids. CDR1 is SGHRS and CDR2 is YFSETQ in the germline V gene.

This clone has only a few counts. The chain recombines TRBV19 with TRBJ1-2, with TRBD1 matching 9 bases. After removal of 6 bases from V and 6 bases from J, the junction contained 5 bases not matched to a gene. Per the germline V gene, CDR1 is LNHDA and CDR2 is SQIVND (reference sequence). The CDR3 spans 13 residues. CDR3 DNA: TGTGCCAGTAGGCAAACAGGGGGCGATGGCTACACCTTC. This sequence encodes CASRQTGGDGYTF.

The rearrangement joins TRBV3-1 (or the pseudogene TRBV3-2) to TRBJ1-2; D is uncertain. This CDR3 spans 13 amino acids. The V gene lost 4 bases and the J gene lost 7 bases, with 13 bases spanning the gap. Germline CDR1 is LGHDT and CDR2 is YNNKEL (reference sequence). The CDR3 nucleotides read TGTGCCAGCAGCCGCCAAGATAGGAGTGGCTACACCTTC. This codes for CASSRQDRSGYTF.

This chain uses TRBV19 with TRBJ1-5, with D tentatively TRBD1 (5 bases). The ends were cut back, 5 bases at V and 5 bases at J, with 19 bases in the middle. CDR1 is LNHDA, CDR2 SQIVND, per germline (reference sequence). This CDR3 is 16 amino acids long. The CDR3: CASSPFERQGYQPQHF. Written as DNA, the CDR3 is TGTGCCAGTAGTCCCTTCGAACGGCAGGGATATCAGCCCCAGCATTTT.

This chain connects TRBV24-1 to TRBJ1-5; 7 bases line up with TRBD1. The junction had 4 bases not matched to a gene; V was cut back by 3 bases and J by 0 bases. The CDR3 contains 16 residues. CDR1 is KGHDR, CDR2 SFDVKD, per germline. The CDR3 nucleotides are TGTGCCACCAGTGATCCCGGGACAGATAGCAATCAGCCCCAGCATTTT. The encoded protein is CATSDPGTDSNQPQHF.

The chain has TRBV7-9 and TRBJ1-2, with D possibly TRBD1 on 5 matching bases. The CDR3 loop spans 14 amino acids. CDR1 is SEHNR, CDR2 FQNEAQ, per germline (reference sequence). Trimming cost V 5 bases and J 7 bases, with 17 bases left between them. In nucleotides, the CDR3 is TGTGCCAGCAGCCCCCCCAGGGTCTCGAGTGGCTACACCTTC. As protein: CASSPPRVSSGYTF.

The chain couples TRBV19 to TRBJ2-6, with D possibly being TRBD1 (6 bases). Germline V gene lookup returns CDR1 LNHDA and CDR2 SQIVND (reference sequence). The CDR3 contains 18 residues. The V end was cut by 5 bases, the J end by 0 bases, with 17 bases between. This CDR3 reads CASSVTQGFLSGANVLTF. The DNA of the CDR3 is TGTGCCAGTAGTGTAACACAGGGTTTCCTCTCTGGGGCCAACGTCCTGACTTTC.

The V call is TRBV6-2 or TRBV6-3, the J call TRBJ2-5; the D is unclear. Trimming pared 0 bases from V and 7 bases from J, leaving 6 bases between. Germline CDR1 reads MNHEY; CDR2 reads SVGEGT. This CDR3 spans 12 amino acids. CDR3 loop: CASSYSPGTQYF. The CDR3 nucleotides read TGTGCCAGCAGTTACTCGCCGGGGACCCAGTACTTC.

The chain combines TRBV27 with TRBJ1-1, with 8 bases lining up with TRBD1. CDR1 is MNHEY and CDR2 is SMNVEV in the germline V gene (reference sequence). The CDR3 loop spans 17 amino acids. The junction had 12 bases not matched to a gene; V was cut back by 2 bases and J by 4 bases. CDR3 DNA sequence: TGTGCCAGCAGTTTACGTACCCCAGGGGGCTTACGCACTGAAGCTTTCTTT. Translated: CASSLRTPGGLRTEAFF.